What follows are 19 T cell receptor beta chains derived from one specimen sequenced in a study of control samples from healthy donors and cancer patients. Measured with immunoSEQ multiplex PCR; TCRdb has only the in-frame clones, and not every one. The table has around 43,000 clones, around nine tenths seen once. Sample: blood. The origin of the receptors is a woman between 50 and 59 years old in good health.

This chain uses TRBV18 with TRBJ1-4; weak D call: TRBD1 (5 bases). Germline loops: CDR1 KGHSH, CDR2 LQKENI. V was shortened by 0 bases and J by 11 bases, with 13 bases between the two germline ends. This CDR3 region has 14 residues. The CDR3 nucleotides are TGTGCCAGCTCACCACCGGGCGCGGACACCAAACTGTTTTTT. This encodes CASSPPGADTKLFF.

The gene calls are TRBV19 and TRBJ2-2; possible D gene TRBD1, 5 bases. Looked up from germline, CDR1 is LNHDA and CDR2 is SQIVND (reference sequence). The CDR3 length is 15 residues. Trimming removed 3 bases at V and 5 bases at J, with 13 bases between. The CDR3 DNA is TGTGCCAGTAGTATGGGCTCGGCAGGGACCGGGGAGCTGTTTTTT. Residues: CASSMGSAGTGELFF.

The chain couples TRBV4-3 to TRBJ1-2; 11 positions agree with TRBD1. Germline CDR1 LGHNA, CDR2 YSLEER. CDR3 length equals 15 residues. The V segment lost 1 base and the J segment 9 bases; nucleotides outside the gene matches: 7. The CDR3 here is CASSQGGQGAVSYTF. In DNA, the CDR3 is TGCGCCAGCAGCCAAGGCGGACAGGGGGCAGTGAGCTACACCTTC.

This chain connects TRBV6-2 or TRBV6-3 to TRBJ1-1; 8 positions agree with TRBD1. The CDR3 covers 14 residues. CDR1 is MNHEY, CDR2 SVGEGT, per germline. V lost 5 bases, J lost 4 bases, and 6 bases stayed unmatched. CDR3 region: CASSAGGTTTEAFF. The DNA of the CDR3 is TGTGCCAGCAGTGCAGGGGGCACGACCACTGAAGCTTTCTTT.

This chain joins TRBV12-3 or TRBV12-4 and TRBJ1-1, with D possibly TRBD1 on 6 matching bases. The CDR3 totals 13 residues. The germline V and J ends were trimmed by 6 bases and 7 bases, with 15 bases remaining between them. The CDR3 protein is CASRDRSLREAFF. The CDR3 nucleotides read TGTGCCAGCAGAGACAGGTCCCTTCGTGAAGCTTTCTTT.

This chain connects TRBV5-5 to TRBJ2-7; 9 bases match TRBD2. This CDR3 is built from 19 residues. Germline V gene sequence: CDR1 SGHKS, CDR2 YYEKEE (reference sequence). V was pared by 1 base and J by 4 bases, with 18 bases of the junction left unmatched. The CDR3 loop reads CASSLIPAGGTLLGYEQYF. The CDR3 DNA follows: TGTGCCAGCAGCTTGATTCCAGCGGGGGGTACCCTCCTAGGGTACGAGCAGTACTTC. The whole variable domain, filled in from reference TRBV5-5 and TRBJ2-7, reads DAGVTQSPTHLIKTRGQQVTLRCSPISGHKSVSWYQQVLGQGPQFIFQYYEKEERGRGNFPDRFSARQFPNYSSELNVNALLLGDSALYLCASSLIPAGGTLLGYEQYFGPGTRLTVT.

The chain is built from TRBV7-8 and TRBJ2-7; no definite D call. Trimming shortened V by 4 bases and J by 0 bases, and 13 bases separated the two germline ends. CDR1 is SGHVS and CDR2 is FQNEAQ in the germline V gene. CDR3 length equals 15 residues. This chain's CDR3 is CASSYRLDSSYEQYF. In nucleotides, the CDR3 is TGTGCCAGCAGCTACCGACTTGACTCCTCCTACGAGCAGTACTTC.

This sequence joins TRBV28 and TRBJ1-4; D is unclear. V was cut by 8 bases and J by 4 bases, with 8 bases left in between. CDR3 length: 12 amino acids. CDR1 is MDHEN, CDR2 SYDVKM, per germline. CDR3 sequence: CASSSYNEKLFF. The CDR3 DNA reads TGTGCCAGCTCCAGTTATAATGAAAAACTGTTTTTT.

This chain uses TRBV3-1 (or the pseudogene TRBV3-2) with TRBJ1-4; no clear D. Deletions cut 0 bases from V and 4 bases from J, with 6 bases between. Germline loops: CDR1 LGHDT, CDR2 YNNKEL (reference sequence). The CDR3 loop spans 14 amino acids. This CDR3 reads CASSQDGYNEKLFF. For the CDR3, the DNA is TGTGCCAGCAGCCAAGACGGGTATAATGAAAAACTGTTTTTT.

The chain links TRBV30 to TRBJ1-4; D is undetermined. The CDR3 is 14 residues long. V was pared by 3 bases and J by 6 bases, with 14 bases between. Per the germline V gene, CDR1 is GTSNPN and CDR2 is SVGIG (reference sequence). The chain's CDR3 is CAWRVPRVYEKLFF. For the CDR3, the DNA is TGTGCCTGGAGAGTTCCTAGGGTGTATGAAAAACTGTTTTTT.

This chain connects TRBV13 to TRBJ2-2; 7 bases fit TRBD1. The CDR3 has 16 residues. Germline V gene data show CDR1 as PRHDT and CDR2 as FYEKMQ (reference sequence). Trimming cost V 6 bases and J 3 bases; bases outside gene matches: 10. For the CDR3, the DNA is TGTGCCAGCAGTCTCCTGGGCCAGGGGGACACCGGGGAGCTGTTTTTT. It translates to CASSLLGQGDTGELFF.

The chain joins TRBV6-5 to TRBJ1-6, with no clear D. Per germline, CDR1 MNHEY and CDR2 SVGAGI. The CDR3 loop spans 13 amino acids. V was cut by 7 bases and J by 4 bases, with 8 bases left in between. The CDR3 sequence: CASKEVYNSPLHF. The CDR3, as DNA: TGTGCCAGCAAGGAAGTATATAATTCACCCCTCCACTTT.

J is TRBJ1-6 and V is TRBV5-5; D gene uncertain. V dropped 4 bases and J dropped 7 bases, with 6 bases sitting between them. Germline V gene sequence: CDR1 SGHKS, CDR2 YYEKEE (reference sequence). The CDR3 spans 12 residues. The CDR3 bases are TGTGCCAGCAGCCGAGTCAATTCACCCCTCCACTTT. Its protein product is CASSRVNSPLHF. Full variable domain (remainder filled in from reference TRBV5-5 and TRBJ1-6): DAGVTQSPTHLIKTRGQQVTLRCSPISGHKSVSWYQQVLGQGPQFIFQYYEKEERGRGNFPDRFSARQFPNYSSELNVNALLLGDSALYLCASSRVNSPLHFGNGTRLTVT.

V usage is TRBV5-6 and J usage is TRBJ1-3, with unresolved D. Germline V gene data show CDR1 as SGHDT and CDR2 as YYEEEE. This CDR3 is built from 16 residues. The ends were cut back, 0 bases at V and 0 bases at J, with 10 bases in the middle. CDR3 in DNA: TGTGCCAGCAGCTTGGGTGCTTCCTACTCTGGAAACACCATATATTTT. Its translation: CASSLGASYSGNTIYF.

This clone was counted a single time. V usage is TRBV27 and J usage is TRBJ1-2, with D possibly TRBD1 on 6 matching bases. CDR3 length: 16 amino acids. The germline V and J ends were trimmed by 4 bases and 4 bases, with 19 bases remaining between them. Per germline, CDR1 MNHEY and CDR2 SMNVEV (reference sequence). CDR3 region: CASSSGGGHSSYGYTF. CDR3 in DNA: TGTGCCAGCAGTTCCGGGGGGGGGCATAGCAGCTATGGCTACACCTTC.

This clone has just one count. In DNA form, the CDR3 reads TGTGCCAGCTCACCAGACGGAAACTATGGCTACACCTTC. This codes for CASSPDGNYGYTF. The chain joins TRBV18 to TRBJ1-2; D gene uncertain. Per the germline V gene, CDR1 is KGHSH and CDR2 is LQKENI. V was clipped by 2 bases and J by 2 bases, with 6 bases between them. The CDR3 loop spans 13 amino acids.

This CDR3 reads CAGGGSYNSPLHF. In DNA, the CDR3 is TGTGCCGGCGGGGGCTCCTATAATTCACCCCTCCACTTT. The V and J genes are TRBV28 and TRBJ1-6; the D gene is possibly TRBD1 (5 bases). Trimming stripped 11 bases from V and 0 bases from J, with 8 bases between. Germline V gene lookup returns CDR1 MDHEN and CDR2 SYDVKM. This CDR3 is 13 amino acids long.

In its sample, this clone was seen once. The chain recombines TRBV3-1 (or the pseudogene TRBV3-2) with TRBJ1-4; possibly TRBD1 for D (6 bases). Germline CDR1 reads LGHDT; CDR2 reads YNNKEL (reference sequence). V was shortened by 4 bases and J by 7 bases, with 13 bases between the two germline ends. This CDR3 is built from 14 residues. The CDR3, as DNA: TGTGCCAGCAGCCGCAGGGGAGGGGGTGAAAAACTGTTTTTT. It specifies CASSRRGGGEKLFF.

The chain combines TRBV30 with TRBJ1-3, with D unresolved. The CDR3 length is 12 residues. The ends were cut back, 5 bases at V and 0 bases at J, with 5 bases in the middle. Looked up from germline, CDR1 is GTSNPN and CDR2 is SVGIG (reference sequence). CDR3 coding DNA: TGTGCCTGGGGGTTCTCTGGAAACACCATATATTTT. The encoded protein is CAWGFSGNTIYF.